A single sample gave rise to the 24 T cell receptor beta chains below, sequenced in a study of tumor-infiltrating lymphocytes in oesophageal squamous cell carcinoma. TCRdb processed the PCR reads anew with MiXCR; each CDR3 protein has one entry. This table has fewer than 6,500 distinct CDR3 sequences, less than 15% appearing once. Input material: esophageal tumor tissue. The receptor set was obtained from a male donor with esophageal squamous cell carcinoma.

By its share, this clonotype is medium-sized. The chain carries TRBV18 and TRBJ2-5, with a weak D call TRBD2 (5 bases). The CDR3 is 13 amino acids. Germline values: CDR1 KGHSH, CDR2 LQKENI. Trimming removed 1 base at V and 5 bases at J, with 8 bases between. CDR3 region: CASSPRRGETQYF. Written as DNA, the CDR3 is TGTGCCAGCTCACCACGGCGCGGGGAGACCCAGTACTTC.

By its share, this clonotype is medium-sized. The chain recombines TRBV6-1 with TRBJ2-7; 7 nucleotides align to TRBD1. This CDR3 has 14 amino acids. V was clipped by 8 bases and J by 0 bases; unmatched bases: 7. CDR1 MNHNS and CDR2 SASEGT come from the germline V gene. The CDR3 loop is CASWTGTASYEQYF. For the CDR3, the DNA is TGTGCCAGCTGGACCGGGACAGCCTCCTACGAGCAGTACTTC.

Of note for this clonotype: A much larger clone sits a single nucleotide away, making a read error possible. The chain joins TRBV11-3 to TRBJ2-7, with unresolved D. CDR3 length: 14 residues. CDR1 and CDR2 from the germline V gene are SGHNT and YENEEA. The germline V and J ends were trimmed by 3 bases and 7 bases, with 16 bases remaining between them. The CDR3 protein is CASSFDAVHNEQYF. Here the CDR3 DNA reads TGTGCCAGCAGCTTTGACGCGGTGCACAATGAGCAGTACTTC.

Relative to its sample, this clonotype is medium-sized. The rearrangement joins TRBV7-2 to TRBJ1-2; no clear D gene. This CDR3 comprises 14 residues. The V end lost 0 bases, the J end lost 8 bases, and 13 bases lay between the germline ends. Per the germline V gene, CDR1 is SGHTA and CDR2 is FQGNSA. The CDR3 DNA is TGTGCCAGCAGCTTAGCGCACAGCAATAAGGGCTACACCTTC. It specifies CASSLAHSNKGYTF.

In this sample, this clonotype turned up a few times. One end of the junction is discordant with germline, which a read error may explain. The gene calls are TRBV6-1 and TRBJ1-4; D gene unclear. Germline CDR1 reads MNHNS; CDR2 reads SASEGT. The CDR3 has 15 residues. The DNA of the CDR3 is TGTGCCAGCAGGGAAGGACGGGATACTAATGAAAAACTGTTTTTT. Its protein product is CASREGRDTNEKLFF.

Remarks on this clonotype: Possible read error: a much larger clone is one base away. CDR3: CASSLDGEGYEQFF. The CDR3 nucleotides are TGTGCCAGCAGTTTGGACGGCGAGGGTTACGAGCAGTTCTTC. This chain connects TRBV6-4 to TRBJ2-1; possible D gene TRBD2, 5 bases. Germline CDR1 MRHNA, CDR2 SNTAGT. V lost 5 bases and J 10 bases, leaving 18 bases between the germline ends. The CDR3 runs 14 residues.

This clonotype was seen just once. This chain uses TRBV20-1 with TRBJ1-1; possibly TRBD1 for D (6 bases). The J call is doubtful: the DNA matches TRBJ2-3 better. CDR3 size: 14 residues. Per the germline V gene, CDR1 is DFQATT and CDR2 is SNEGSKA (reference sequence). The CDR3 DNA reads TGCAGTGCTAGTGAGGGATACAGGGATTTAACGCAGTATTTT. Its translation is CSASEGYRDLTQYF.

By share of the sample, this clonotype is medium-sized (0.01 to 0.1%). This chain links TRBV24-1 with TRBJ2-3; D possibly corresponds to TRBD2 (6 bases). This CDR3 region has 14 residues. V lost 5 bases and J lost 3, with 11 bases in between. CDR1 and CDR2 from the germline V gene are KGHDR and SFDVKD. CDR3 bases: TGTGCCACCAGTGTTACAGGAGGGACAGATACGCAGTATTTT. Protein: CATSVTGGTDTQYF.

This clonotype was recorded a few times. This chain links TRBV5-1 with TRBJ1-4; D remains unclear. The CDR3 consists of 13 residues. Trimming removed 3 bases from V and 8 bases from J, with 11 bases in between. The germline V gene encodes CDR1 SGHRS and CDR2 YFSETQ. The CDR3 nucleotides are TGCGCCAGCAGCTCACGGGTAGAGGAAAAACTGTTTTTT. Translation gives CASSSRVEEKLFF.

In this sample, this clonotype is medium-sized. The chain employs TRBV7-8 and TRBJ2-3; 8 bases are shared with TRBD2. The germline CDR1 and CDR2 sequences are SGHVS and FQNEAQ. This CDR3 region has 17 residues. V lost 4 bases and J lost 4; bases outside the gene matches: 13. CDR3 protein: CASSSLPGRGAADTQYF. In nucleotides, the CDR3 is TGTGCCAGCAGCTCCCTCCCGGGGCGGGGGGCGGCAGATACGCAGTATTTT.

In its sample, this clonotype was seen many times. V and J are TRBV19 and TRBJ2-1; 13 positions match TRBD2. Germline CDR1 LNHDA, CDR2 SQIVND (reference sequence). V trimming: 4 bases; J trimming: 7 bases; junction bases outside the gene matches: 7. This CDR3 contains 16 residues. CDR3 in DNA: TGTGCCAGTAGTACCCCGGGACTAGCGGGACCAAATGAGCAGTTCTTC. Its translation is CASSTPGLAGPNEQFF.

This clonotype was detected ten times or more. The chain carries TRBV27 and TRBJ2-3; no clear D. CDR1 MNHEY and CDR2 SMNVEV come from the germline V gene (reference sequence). This CDR3 spans 15 amino acids. Between the trimmed V and J ends, which lost 2 bases and 1 base, there was a span of 10 bases. The CDR3 reads CASSLGVPRTDTQYF. CDR3 coding DNA: TGTGCCAGCAGTTTAGGGGTACCTCGCACAGATACGCAGTATTTT.

By proportion, this clonotype is large. The chain carries TRBV7-2 and TRBJ2-1; possible D gene TRBD2, 5 bases. The CDR3 runs to 14 residues. Trimming removed 1 base at V and 10 bases at J, with 14 bases between. Looked up from germline, CDR1 is SGHTA and CDR2 is FQGNSA. Written as DNA, the CDR3 is TGTGCCAGCAGCTTAGAGTCTTTGAGGGAAGAGCAGTTCTTC. This codes for CASSLESLREEQFF.

This clonotype was seen ten or more times. The chain has TRBV5-4 and TRBJ2-5; D is perhaps TRBD1 (6 bases). With 0 bases removed from V and 5 bases from J, the gap between germline ends came to 8 bases. There are 13 residues in the CDR3. The germline V gene has CDR1 SGHNT and CDR2 YYREEE (reference sequence). CDR3 nucleotides: TGTGCCAGCAGCTTGGACAGGGTGGAGACCCAGTACTTC. This codes for CASSLDRVETQYF.

This clonotype was seen repeatedly, ten times or more. This sequence joins TRBV11-3 and TRBJ1-1; the D is unclear. Germline V lookup: CDR1 SGHNT, CDR2 YENEEA. V lost 3 bases, J lost 5 bases, and 7 bases lay in between. CDR3 size: 12 residues. CDR3 in DNA: TGTGCCAGCAGCTTGGGAAGGACTGAAGCTTTCTTT. This codes for CASSLGRTEAFF.

This clonotype was counted many times. The rearrangement links TRBV7-9 to TRBJ2-1, with D tentatively TRBD1 (5 bases). The better agreement between TRBJ2-7 and the DNA end casts doubt on the J call. Looked up from germline, CDR1 is SEHNR and CDR2 is FQNEAQ (reference sequence). The CDR3 length is 15 residues. Written as DNA, the CDR3 is TGTGCCAGCAGCTTATTTCAGGGCTCCTACAATGAGCAGTACTTC. It encodes CASSLFQGSYNEQYF.

This clonotype was seen at least ten times. The gene calls are TRBV10-3 and TRBJ2-2; a possible D gene is TRBD2 (6 bases). Looked up from germline, CDR1 is ENHRY and CDR2 is SYGVKD. The CDR3 totals 14 residues. Trimming took off 10 bases at V and 2 bases at J, with 14 bases between the two ends. The CDR3 nucleotides read TGTGCCACCCGGGGGACGGTAAACACCGGGGAGCTGTTTTTT. It codes for CATRGTVNTGELFF.

With regard to this clonotype: This CDR3 is missing its conserved last phenylalanine or tryptophan, likely due to a read error. It is unclear where the CDR3 begins or ends on the DNA, so no DNA is shown, and the CDR3 is as TCRdb lists it. CDR3 residues: CASSVSGGQYFGP. The chain uses TRBV7-2 and TRBJ2-3; the DNA was not compared with TRBD1, the D call given in the table. Germline assignment: CDR1 SGHTA and CDR2 FQGNSA. 13 amino acids form the CDR3, both terminal residues included.

This clonotype was recorded at least ten times. The chain joins TRBV11-3 to TRBJ2-1, with 8 bases aligning to TRBD2. CDR1 and CDR2 (germline): SGHNT, YENEEA. CDR3 length: 16 residues. The V segment lost 0 bases and the J segment 9 bases; nucleotides outside the gene matches: 10. CDR3 coding DNA: TGTGCCAGCAGCTTAGATTCTTGGCTAGCGGGCGGTGAGCAGTTCTTC. Its protein is CASSLDSWLAGGEQFF.

This clonotype was observed at least ten times. The CDR3 DNA reads TGTGCCAGCAGCCAAGAATATGAAAAACTGTTTTTT. Its translation: CASSQEYEKLFF. This chain links TRBV4-2 with TRBJ1-4; D is uncertain. This CDR3 is 12 amino acids long. Germline CDR1 LGHNA, CDR2 YNFKEQ. V was trimmed by 0 bases and J by 6 bases, leaving 2 bases between them.

This clonotype occurred many times. The chain couples TRBV6-1 to TRBJ2-5; D may correspond to TRBD1 or TRBD2 (5 bases each). Germline lookup yields CDR1 MNHNS and CDR2 SASEGT. With 5 bases removed from V and 7 bases from J, the gap between germline ends came to 26 bases. The CDR3 has 17 residues. The CDR3 protein is CASSSASGDVARWTQYF. CDR3 in DNA: TGTGCCAGCAGTTCTGCTTCTGGGGACGTAGCACGTTGGACCCAGTACTTC.

By proportion, this clonotype is medium-sized (0.01 to 0.1%). The rearrangement uses TRBV7-9 and TRBJ1-3; D is ambiguous. Per the germline V gene, CDR1 is SEHNR and CDR2 is FQNEAQ (reference sequence). There are 18 residues in the CDR3. V shed 1 base and J shed 0 bases, with 16 bases lying between them. The CDR3 here is CASSLVATASSSGNTIYF. The CDR3 DNA reads TGTGCCAGCAGCTTAGTGGCCACCGCTAGCAGCTCTGGAAACACCATATATTTT.

In its sample, this clonotype was seen many times. The chain has TRBV4-1 and TRBJ2-3; D gene uncertain. The germline gives CDR1 MGHRA, CDR2 YSYEKL. CDR3 length: 16 residues. V was clipped by 0 bases and J by 0 bases, with 10 bases between them. CDR3 sequence: CASSQDRSSSTDTQYF. The CDR3 nucleotides are TGCGCCAGCAGCCAAGACAGGAGTTCTAGCACAGATACGCAGTATTTT.

By its share, this clonotype is medium-sized. V usage is TRBV7-2 and J usage is TRBJ1-1, with a tentative D call TRBD1 (6 bases). The length of the CDR3 is 13 residues. CDR1 is SGHTA, CDR2 FQGNSA, per germline. Trimming cost V 3 bases and J 4 bases, with 9 bases left between them. The CDR3 is CASSFWGLTEAFF. CDR3 nucleotides: TGTGCCAGCAGCTTTTGGGGGCTCACTGAAGCTTTCTTT. Supplemented by reference TRBV7-2 and TRBJ1-1, the full variable domain reads GAGVSQSPSNKVTEKGKDVELRCDPISGHTALYWYRQSLGQGLEFLIYFQGNSAPDKSGLPSDRFSAERTGGSVSTLTIQRTQQEDSAVYLCASSFWGLTEAFFGQGTRLTVV.